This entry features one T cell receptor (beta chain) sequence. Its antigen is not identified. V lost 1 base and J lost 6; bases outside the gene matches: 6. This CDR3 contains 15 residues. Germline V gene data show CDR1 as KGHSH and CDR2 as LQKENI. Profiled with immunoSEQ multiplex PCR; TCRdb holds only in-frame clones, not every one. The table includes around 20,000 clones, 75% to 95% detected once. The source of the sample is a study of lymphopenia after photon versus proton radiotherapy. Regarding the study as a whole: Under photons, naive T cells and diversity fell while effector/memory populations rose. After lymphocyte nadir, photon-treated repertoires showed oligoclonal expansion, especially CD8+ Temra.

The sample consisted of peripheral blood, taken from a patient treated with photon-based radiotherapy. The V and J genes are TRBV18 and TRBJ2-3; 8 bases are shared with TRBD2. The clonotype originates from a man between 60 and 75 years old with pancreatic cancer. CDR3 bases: TGTGCCAGCTCACCACTACTAGCGGCAGGGGATACGCAGTATTTT. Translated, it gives CASSPLLAAGDTQYF.